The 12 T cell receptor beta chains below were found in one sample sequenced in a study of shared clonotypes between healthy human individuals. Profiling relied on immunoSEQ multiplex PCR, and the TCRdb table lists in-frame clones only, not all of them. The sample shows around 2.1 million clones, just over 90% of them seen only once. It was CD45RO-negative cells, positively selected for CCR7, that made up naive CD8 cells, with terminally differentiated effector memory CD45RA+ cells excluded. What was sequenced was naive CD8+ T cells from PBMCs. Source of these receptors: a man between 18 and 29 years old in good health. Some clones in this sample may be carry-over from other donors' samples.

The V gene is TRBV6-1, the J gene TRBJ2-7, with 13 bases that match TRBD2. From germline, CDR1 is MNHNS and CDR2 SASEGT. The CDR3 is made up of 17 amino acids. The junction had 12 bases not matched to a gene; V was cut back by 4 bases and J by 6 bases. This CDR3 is CASSGKRLAGGLLEQYF. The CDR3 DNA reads TGTGCCAGCAGTGGGAAAAGACTAGCGGGAGGTTTGCTCGAGCAGTACTTC.

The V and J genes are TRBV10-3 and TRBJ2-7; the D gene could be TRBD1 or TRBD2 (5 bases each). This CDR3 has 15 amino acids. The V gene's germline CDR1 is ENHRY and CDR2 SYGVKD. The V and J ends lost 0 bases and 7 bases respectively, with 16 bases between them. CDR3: CAISESRDGIREQYF. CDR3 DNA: TGTGCCATCAGTGAGTCGAGGGACGGAATACGGGAGCAGTACTTC.

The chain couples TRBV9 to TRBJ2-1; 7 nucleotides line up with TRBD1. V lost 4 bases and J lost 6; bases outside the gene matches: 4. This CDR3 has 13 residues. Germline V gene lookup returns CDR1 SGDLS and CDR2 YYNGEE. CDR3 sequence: CASSSQGVNEQFF. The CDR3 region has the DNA TGTGCCAGCAGCTCTCAGGGGGTCAATGAGCAGTTCTTC. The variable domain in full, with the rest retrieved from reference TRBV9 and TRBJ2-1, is DSGVTQTPKHLITATGQRVTLRCSPRSGDLSVYWYQQSLDQGLQFLIQYYNGEERAKGNILERFSAQQFPDLHSELNLSSLELGDSALYFCASSSQGVNEQFFGPGTRLTVL.

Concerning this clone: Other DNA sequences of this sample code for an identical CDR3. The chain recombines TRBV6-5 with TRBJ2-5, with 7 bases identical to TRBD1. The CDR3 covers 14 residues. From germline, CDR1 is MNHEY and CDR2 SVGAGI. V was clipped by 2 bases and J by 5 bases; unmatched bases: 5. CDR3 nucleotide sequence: TGTGCCAGCAGTTACGCAGGGGGAAGGGAGACCCAGTACTTC. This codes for CASSYAGGRETQYF.

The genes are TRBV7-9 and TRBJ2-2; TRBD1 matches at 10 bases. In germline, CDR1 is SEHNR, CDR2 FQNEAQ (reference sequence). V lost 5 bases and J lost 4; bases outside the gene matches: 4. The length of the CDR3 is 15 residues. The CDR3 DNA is TGTGCCAGCAGCCGGGACAGGGGTAGCACCGGGGAGCTGTTTTTT. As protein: CASSRDRGSTGELFF.

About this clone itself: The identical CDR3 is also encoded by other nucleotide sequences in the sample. The CDR3 loop is CASSVGGGSHNEQFF. The DNA for the CDR3 is TGTGCCAGCAGCGTCGGGGGCGGGAGCCACAATGAGCAGTTCTTC. The genes are TRBV9 and TRBJ2-1, with a tentative D call TRBD2 (7 bases). Trimming removed 2 bases at V and 5 bases at J, with 14 bases between. Germline assignment: CDR1 SGDLS and CDR2 YYNGEE. The CDR3 totals 15 residues.

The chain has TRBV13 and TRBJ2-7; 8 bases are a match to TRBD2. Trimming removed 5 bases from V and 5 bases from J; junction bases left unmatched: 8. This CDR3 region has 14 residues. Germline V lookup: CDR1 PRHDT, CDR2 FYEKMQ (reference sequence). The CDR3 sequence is CASSPRTSPHEQYF. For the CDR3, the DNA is TGTGCCAGCAGCCCTCGGACTAGCCCCCACGAGCAGTACTTC.

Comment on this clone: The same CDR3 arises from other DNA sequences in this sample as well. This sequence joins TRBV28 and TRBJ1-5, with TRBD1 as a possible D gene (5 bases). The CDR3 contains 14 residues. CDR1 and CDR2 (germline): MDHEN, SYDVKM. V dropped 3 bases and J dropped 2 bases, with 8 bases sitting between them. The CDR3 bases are TGTGCCAGCAGTTTGTGGGGGGGCAATCAGCCCCAGCATTTT. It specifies CASSLWGGNQPQHF.

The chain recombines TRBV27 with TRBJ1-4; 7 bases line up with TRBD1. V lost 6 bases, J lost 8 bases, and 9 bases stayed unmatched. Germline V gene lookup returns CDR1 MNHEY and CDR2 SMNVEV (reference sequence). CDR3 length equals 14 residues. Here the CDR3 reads CASREQGLGEKLFF. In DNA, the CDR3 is TGTGCCAGCAGGGAACAGGGGTTGGGGGAAAAACTGTTTTTT. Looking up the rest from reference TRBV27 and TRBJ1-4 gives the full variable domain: EAQVTQNPRYLITVTGKKLTVTCSQNMNHEYMSWYRQDPGLGLRQIYYSMNVEVTDKGDVPEGYKVSRKEKRNFPLILESPSPNQTSLYFCASREQGLGEKLFFGSGTQLSVL.

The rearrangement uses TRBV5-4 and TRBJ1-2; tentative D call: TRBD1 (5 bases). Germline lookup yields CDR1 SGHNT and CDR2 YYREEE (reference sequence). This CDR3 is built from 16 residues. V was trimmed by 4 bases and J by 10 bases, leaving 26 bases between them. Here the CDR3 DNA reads TGTGCCAGCAGCCCAACCCGGGACTTATCAACAAGGGCCTACACCTTC. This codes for CASSPTRDLSTRAYTF.

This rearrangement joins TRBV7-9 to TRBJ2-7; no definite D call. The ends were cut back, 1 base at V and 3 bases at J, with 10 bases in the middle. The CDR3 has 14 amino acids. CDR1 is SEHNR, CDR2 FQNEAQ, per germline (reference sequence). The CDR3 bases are TGTGCCAGCAGCTTAGACAGCCCCCTCTACGAGCAGTACTTC. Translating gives CASSLDSPLYEQYF.

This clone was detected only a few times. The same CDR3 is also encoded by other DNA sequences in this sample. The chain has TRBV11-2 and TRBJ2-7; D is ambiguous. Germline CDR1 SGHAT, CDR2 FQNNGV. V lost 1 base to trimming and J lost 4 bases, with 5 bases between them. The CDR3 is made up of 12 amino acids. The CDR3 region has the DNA TGTGCCAGCAGCTTAGGCGTTTACGAGCAGTACTTC. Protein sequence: CASSLGVYEQYF.